The TCR beta chain under discussion was sequenced for a study of beta chain features in type 1 diabetes. General study findings and limits: Junctions at VDJ sites from type 1 diabetes patients had fewer insertions and more deletions. Whether HLA type affects TCRB rearrangement stayed undetermined in the present work. All four CD4+ subsets of Type 1 diabetes patients contained TCRB CDR3s that were moderately but significantly shorter.

By way of CD45RO/CCR7/CD25/CD127/CD95/CD27, the CD4+ regulatory, stem cell-like memory, central memory and naive cells were sorted. CDR1 and CDR2 from the germline V gene are KGHSH and LQKENI. Trimming took 0 bases from V and 4 from J; bases not matched to a gene: 7. The CDR3 extends over 17 amino acids. This clone was seen ten or more times. Its antigen remains unknown. This CDR3 is also generated by other DNA sequences in the sample. Reverse transcribing all isolated RNA meant expressed TCRB transcripts were sequenced. Here immunoSEQ multiplex PCR was the method, and the copy in TCRdb shows in-frame clones only, minus some. The sample lists nearly 350,000 clones, about a tenth seen once, with roughly 0.99% in the top ten.

The specimen sequenced was central memory CD4+ T cells from blood. The TCR was taken from a young man with type 1 diabetes. The rearrangement links TRBV18 to TRBJ2-5; TRBD1 aligns across 11 bases. CDR3 in amino acids: CASSPPRGQGESETQYF. DNA for the CDR3: TGTGCCAGCTCACCACCCCGGGGACAGGGGGAATCAGAGACCCAGTACTTC. Supplemented by reference TRBV18 and TRBJ2-5, the full variable domain reads NAGVMQNPRHLVRRRGQEARLRCSPMKGHSHVYWYRQLPEEGLKFMVYLQKENIIDESGMPKERFSAEFPKEGPSILRIQQVVRGDSAAYFCASSPPRGQGESETQYFGPGTRLLVL.